Listed here is a single T cell receptor (beta chain). Its antigen remains unknown. The data belong to a study of T cells after yellow fever vaccination. Overall study results and limits: Only a minor proportion of clonotypes was detected across both CD4 and CD8 compartments.

V lost 6 bases and J lost 5; bases outside the gene matches: 9. Germline V gives CDR1 LGHNA, CDR2 YNFKEQ. The CDR3 has 14 residues. TCRdb called the 5' RACE reads again in MiXCR, with one record for every CDR3 protein. The profile shows a few hundred thousand distinct CDR3 sequences, around 8.1% of them singletons. The clonotype originates from a man in his late teens or twenties who received the YFV17D yellow fever vaccine. The chain carries TRBV4-2 and TRBJ2-5; 7 bases are shared with TRBD2. Sequencing was performed on PBMCs, taken around 45 days after the first yellow fever vaccination. DNA of the CDR3: TGTGCCAGCAGTCCCGGGACTACTAAGGAGACCCAGTACTTC. It encodes CASSPGTTKETQYF.